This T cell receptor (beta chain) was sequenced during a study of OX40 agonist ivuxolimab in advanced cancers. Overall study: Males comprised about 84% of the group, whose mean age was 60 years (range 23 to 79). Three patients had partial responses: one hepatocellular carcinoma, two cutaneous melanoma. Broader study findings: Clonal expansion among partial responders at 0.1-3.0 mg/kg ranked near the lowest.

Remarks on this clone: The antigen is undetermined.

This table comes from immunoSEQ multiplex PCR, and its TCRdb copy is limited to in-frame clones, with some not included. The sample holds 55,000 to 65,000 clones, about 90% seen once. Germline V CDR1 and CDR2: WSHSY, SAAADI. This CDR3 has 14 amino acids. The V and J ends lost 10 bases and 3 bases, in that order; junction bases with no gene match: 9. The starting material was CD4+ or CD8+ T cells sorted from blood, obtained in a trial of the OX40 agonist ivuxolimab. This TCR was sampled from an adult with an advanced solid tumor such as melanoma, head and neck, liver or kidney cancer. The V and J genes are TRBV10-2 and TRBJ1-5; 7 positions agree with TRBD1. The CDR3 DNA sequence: TGCGCCACGAAAGGGACAGCCTACAATCAGCCCCAGCATTTT. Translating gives CATKGTAYNQPQHF.